These 11 T cell receptor beta chains were sequenced from one sample in a study of T cells in Graves' hyperthyroidism and ophthalmopathy. Template material for amplifying TCR beta CDR3 regions consisted of RNA transcripts. Researchers ran a first-round RT-PCR on the TCR CDR3 using the HTBI primer set. TCRdb re-called the multiplex PCR reads through MiXCR, storing one row per CDR3 protein. The repertoire consists of 350,000 or so distinct CDR3 sequences, with 15% to 20% occurring once and the leading ten covering about 16%. The sample comprised blood. Every receptor here comes from a woman in her thirties or forties with Graves' ophthalmopathy.

This chain uses TRBV10-2 with TRBJ1-1, with 10 bases matching TRBD1. Unmatched junction bases numbered 17, after V lost 5 bases and J lost 11 bases. Germline V gene lookup returns CDR1 WSHSY and CDR2 SAAADI. The CDR3 sequence is 16 residues long. Here the CDR3 reads CASSSLHFGQGEAAFF. DNA of the CDR3: TGCGCCAGCAGTTCTCTTCACTTCGGACAGGGGGAGGCGGCTTTCTTT.

V and J are TRBV6-2 or TRBV6-3 and TRBJ2-7, with 12 bases fitting TRBD2. The germline CDR1 and CDR2 sequences are MNHEY and SVGEGT. The ends lost 2 bases at V and 2 bases at J; junction bases unmatched: 10. The CDR3 has 18 amino acids. The CDR3 spells CASSYDRLAGGLTYEQYF. CDR3 in DNA: TGTGCCAGCAGTTACGATCGCCTAGCGGGAGGGCTCACCTACGAGCAGTACTTC.

The table lists this clonotype with many counts. V usage is TRBV28 and J usage is TRBJ2-7; D is unclear. The CDR3 totals 10 residues. Germline V CDR1 and CDR2: MDHEN, SYDVKM. Deletions cut 7 bases from V and 8 bases from J, with 9 bases between. The CDR3 nucleotides read TGTGCCAGCAAAGGCGGCAAGCAGTACTTC. It encodes CASKGGKQYF.

At least ten counts were recorded for this clonotype. This chain connects TRBV6-5 to TRBJ1-1; D remains ambiguous. Germline lookup yields CDR1 MNHEY and CDR2 SVGAGI. The V end was cut by 4 bases, the J end by 1 base, with 16 bases between. The CDR3 is 16 amino acids. The CDR3: CASSFGTQVRNTEAFF. Here the CDR3 DNA reads TGTGCCAGCAGTTTTGGAACCCAGGTTAGGAACACTGAAGCTTTCTTT.

This clonotype was observed at least ten times. The J gene is TRBJ1-1, the V gene TRBV7-9; D unclear. The V end lost 1 base, the J end lost 2 bases, and 8 bases lay between the germline ends. The CDR3 totals 14 residues. CDR1 is SEHNR and CDR2 is FQNEAQ in the germline V gene (reference sequence). CDR3 loop: CASSLVDTNTEAFF. The CDR3, as DNA: TGTGCCAGCAGCTTAGTAGATACTAACACTGAAGCTTTCTTT.

This clonotype has a count of ten or more. The rearrangement uses TRBV12-3 or TRBV12-4 and TRBJ1-5, with unresolved D. Trimming took 5 bases from V and 4 from J, leaving 9 bases between them. The CDR3 covers 13 residues. CDR3 coding DNA: TGTGCCAGCAGTCCGCACTCTAATCAGCCCCAGCATTTT. This translates into CASSPHSNQPQHF.

With respect to this clonotype: One base away lies a much larger clone, so this may be a sequencing read error. This chain connects TRBV9 to TRBJ2-3, with TRBD2 matching 7 bases. Germline CDR1 is SGDLS and CDR2 is YYNGEE. This CDR3 is built from 14 residues. For the CDR3, the DNA is TGTGTCAGCAGCGTTACTAGCGGCACAGATACGCAGTATTTT. Residues: CVSSVTSGTDTQYF.

This chain links TRBV6-5 with TRBJ2-7; no clear D. This CDR3 region has 15 residues. Germline V gives CDR1 MNHEY, CDR2 SVGAGI. V gave up 2 bases and J gave up 2 bases, with 13 bases separating them. The CDR3 spells CASSYGNSAAYEQYF. The CDR3 DNA reads TGTGCCAGCAGTTACGGGAACAGCGCGGCCTACGAGCAGTACTTC.

The rearrangement links TRBV20-1 to TRBJ2-7, with TRBD1 as a possible D gene (6 bases). Germline values: CDR1 DFQATT, CDR2 SNEGSKA (reference sequence). The CDR3 is 13 residues long. V was clipped by 5 bases and J by 0 bases, with 11 bases between them. The DNA for the CDR3 is TGCAGTGCTGGGGGACAAAGCTCCTACGAGCAGTACTTC. Translation gives CSAGGQSSYEQYF.

This clonotype was observed at least ten times. A much larger clone differs from this one at a single base, so this may be a read error. The chain links TRBV29-1 to TRBJ1-1; D is ambiguous. Germline CDR1 and CDR2: SQVTM and ANQGSEA. The CDR3 contains 18 residues. The V gene lost 8 bases and the J gene lost 0 bases, with 28 bases spanning the gap. The chain's CDR3 is CSILDMEGLVLMNTEAFF. The CDR3 DNA is TGCAGCATTCTCGATATGGAAGGTCTCGTTCTTATGAACACTGAAGCTTTCTTT. Filled out from reference TRBV29-1 and TRBJ1-1, the complete variable domain reads SAVISQKPSRDICQRGTSLTIQCQVDSQVTMMFWYRQQPGQSLTLIATANQGSEATYESGFVIDKFPISRPNLTFSTLTVSNMSPEDSSIYLCSILDMEGLVLMNTEAFFGQGTRLTVV.

This clonotype occurred many times. This chain links TRBV2 with TRBJ1-3; D is ambiguous. V was pared by 2 bases and J by 2 bases, with 10 bases between. Per the germline V gene, CDR1 is SNHLY and CDR2 is FYNNEI. The CDR3 is 15 residues long. The CDR3 coding sequence is TGTGCCAGCAGTGAAATAGGGAAGGCTGGAAACACCATATATTTT. It yields the protein CASSEIGKAGNTIYF.